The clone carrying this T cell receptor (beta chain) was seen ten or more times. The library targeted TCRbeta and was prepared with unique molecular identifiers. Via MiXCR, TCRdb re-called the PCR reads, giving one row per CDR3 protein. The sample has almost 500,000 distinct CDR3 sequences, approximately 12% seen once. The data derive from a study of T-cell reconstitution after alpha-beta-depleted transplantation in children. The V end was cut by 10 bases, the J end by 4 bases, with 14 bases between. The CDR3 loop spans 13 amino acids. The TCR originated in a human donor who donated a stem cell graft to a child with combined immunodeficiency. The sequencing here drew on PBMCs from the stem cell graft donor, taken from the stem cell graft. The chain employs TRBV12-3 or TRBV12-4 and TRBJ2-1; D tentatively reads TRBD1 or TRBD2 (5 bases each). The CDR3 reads CAIIRGSYNEQFF. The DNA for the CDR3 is TGTGCCATAATCCGGGGCTCTTACAATGAGCAGTTCTTC.